The 16 T cell receptor beta chains reported below all come from one sample, sequenced in a study of blood T cell repertoires in COVID-19. Assay used: immunoSEQ multiplex PCR; TCRdb lists only in-frame clones, some missing. This sample has 200,000 to 250,000 clones; under 90% occur once, and the top ten carry roughly 4.6%. The sequenced material came from peripheral blood. The source is a woman aged 60-70 years who had recovered from COVID-19.

The chain is built from TRBV6-2 or TRBV6-3 and TRBJ2-7; 9 nucleotides agree with TRBD2. CDR3 length: 15 residues. V was clipped by 6 bases and J by 0 bases; unmatched bases: 6. Germline V gene sequence: CDR1 MNHEY, CDR2 SVGEGT. Here the CDR3 DNA reads TGTGCCAGCAGCCTTGGACTAGCGAACTCCTACGAGCAGTACTTC. Its translation: CASSLGLANSYEQYF.

V is TRBV7-6 and J is TRBJ1-1; the match to TRBD1 covers 8 bases. With 5 bases clipped from V and 11 bases from J, the junction kept 13 bases outside the gene matches. CDR1 is SGHVS and CDR2 is FNYEAQ in the germline V gene. The CDR3 is 14 residues long. Here the CDR3 DNA reads TGTGCCAGCAGCCTCCAGGGGGCGTTTAATCAGGCTTTCTTT. Its translation: CASSLQGAFNQAFF.

This clone was seen only a few times. The V gene is TRBV5-4, the J gene TRBJ2-5; 7 bases align to TRBD2. CDR1 is SGHNT, CDR2 YYREEE, per germline (reference sequence). V dropped 4 bases and J dropped 4; count of bases not matched to a gene: 4. The CDR3 loop spans 13 amino acids. CDR3 in DNA: TGTGCCAGCAGCCCCCGGGAGGCAGAGACCCAGTACTTC. It codes for CASSPREAETQYF.

In its sample, this clone was seen a few times. The chain uses TRBV18 and TRBJ2-5; 14 nucleotides line up with TRBD2. The CDR3 loop spans 16 amino acids. Germline V gene sequence: CDR1 KGHSH, CDR2 LQKENI. The ends lost 3 bases at V and 3 bases at J; junction bases unmatched: 3. The CDR3 nucleotides read TGTGCCAGCTCACCCCGACTAGCGGGGGGGGAAGAGACCCAGTACTTC. This translates into CASSPRLAGGEETQYF.

The chain employs TRBV7-9 and TRBJ2-1, with 10 bases that match TRBD1. Germline V gene sequence: CDR1 SEHNR, CDR2 FQNEAQ (reference sequence). This CDR3 is built from 16 residues. J gave up 2 bases and V 8 bases, and 9 bases lay outside the gene matches. The CDR3 loop is CASLRDRGWTYNEQFF. The CDR3 DNA is TGTGCCAGCTTACGGGACAGGGGATGGACCTACAATGAGCAGTTCTTC.

The chain employs TRBV5-1 and TRBJ1-5; 9 bases fit TRBD1. The germline CDR1 and CDR2 sequences are SGHRS and YFSETQ. The CDR3 extends over 15 amino acids. The ends lost 5 bases at V and 4 bases at J; junction bases unmatched: 7. The CDR3 spells CASSEGQGPNQPQHF. For the CDR3, the DNA is TGCGCCAGCAGTGAGGGACAGGGACCAAATCAGCCCCAGCATTTT. Full variable domain (remainder filled in from reference TRBV5-1 and TRBJ1-5): KAGVTQTPRYLIKTRGQQVTLSCSPISGHRSVSWYQQTPGQGLQFLFEYFSETQRNKGNFPGRFSGRQFSNSRSEMNVSTLELGDSALYLCASSEGQGPNQPQHFGDGTRLSIL.

This clone was seen once. This chain joins TRBV5-8 and TRBJ2-2; possible D gene TRBD2, 6 bases. Germline V CDR1 and CDR2: SGHTS, YDEGEE. CDR3 size: 16 residues. The V gene lost 2 bases and the J gene lost 1 base, with 12 bases spanning the gap. Here the CDR3 reads CASSFRGGGNTGELFF. The CDR3, as DNA: TGTGCCAGCAGCTTTCGTGGGGGAGGGAACACCGGGGAGCTGTTTTTT.

The CDR3 DNA sequence: TGTGCCAGTAGGGGCACCAATCAGCCCCAGCATTTT. This encodes CASRGTNQPQHF. The chain has TRBV19 and TRBJ1-5; D unresolved. The germline V and J ends were trimmed by 6 bases and 3 bases, with 6 bases remaining between them. CDR3 length: 12 amino acids. From germline, CDR1 is LNHDA and CDR2 SQIVND (reference sequence).

J is TRBJ1-5 and V is TRBV5-5; the D is unclear. The V and J ends lost 0 bases and 6 bases respectively, with 4 bases between them. Germline values: CDR1 SGHKS, CDR2 YYEKEE (reference sequence). The CDR3 is made up of 12 amino acids. The CDR3 DNA reads as TGTGCCAGCAGCTTGGATCGTCAGCCCCAGCATTTT. Protein sequence: CASSLDRQPQHF.

The chain links TRBV2 to TRBJ2-5; 16 nucleotides agree with TRBD2. This CDR3 is 16 amino acids long. With V trimmed by 6 bases and J by 4 bases, 5 bases remained unmatched. Germline CDR1 is SNHLY and CDR2 is FYNNEI. Written as DNA, the CDR3 is TGTGCCAGCAGCGGGACTAGCGGGGGGGTTCCAGAGACCCAGTACTTC. Translating it yields CASSGTSGGVPETQYF.

This clone is a singleton in its sample. The chain carries TRBV27 and TRBJ2-3; 10 nucleotides match TRBD2. V was clipped by 4 bases and J by 0 bases; unmatched bases: 7. This CDR3 comprises 17 residues. Per germline, CDR1 MNHEY and CDR2 SMNVEV (reference sequence). CDR3 nucleotide sequence: TGTGCCAGCAGTTCCAGGACTAGCGGAGGTAGCACAGATACGCAGTATTTT. As protein: CASSSRTSGGSTDTQYF.

The chain uses TRBV12-3 or TRBV12-4 and TRBJ1-3; unclear D gene. Trimming cost V 5 bases and J 6 bases, with 5 bases left between them. There are 11 residues in the CDR3. The CDR3 nucleotides are TGTGCCAGCAGTCTATCAAACACCATATATTTT. The encoded protein is CASSLSNTIYF.

This clone was observed once. The chain couples TRBV7-2 to TRBJ2-2, with 10 bases that match TRBD1. The CDR3 sequence is 16 residues long. Trimming cost V 5 bases and J 4 bases; bases outside gene matches: 7. The germline V gene has CDR1 SGHTA and CDR2 FQGNSA. The CDR3 coding sequence is TGTGCCAGCAGCCGCCGACAGGGGGCTGGCACCGGGGAGCTGTTTTTT. It yields the protein CASSRRQGAGTGELFF. Filled out from reference TRBV7-2 and TRBJ2-2, the complete variable domain reads GAGVSQSPSNKVTEKGKDVELRCDPISGHTALYWYRQSLGQGLEFLIYFQGNSAPDKSGLPSDRFSAERTGGSVSTLTIQRTQQEDSAVYLCASSRRQGAGTGELFFGEGSRLTVL.

The chain joins TRBV6-5 to TRBJ2-7; the D gene is possibly TRBD1 (5 bases). There are 12 residues in the CDR3. Germline V gene sequence: CDR1 MNHEY, CDR2 SVGAGI. V was pared by 2 bases and J by 5 bases, with 7 bases between. CDR3 nucleotide sequence: TGTGCCAGCAGTTACAAGGGGAACGAGCAGTACTTC. Residues: CASSYKGNEQYF.

The chain uses TRBV25-1 and TRBJ2-7; TRBD1 matches at 11 bases. The CDR3 has 15 amino acids. CDR1 MGHDK and CDR2 SYGVNS come from the germline V gene. Trimming cost V 3 bases and J 3 bases; bases outside gene matches: 4. CDR3 coding DNA: TGTGCCAGCAGTGATTCCGGGACAGGGGGCTACGAGCAGTACTTC. Protein: CASSDSGTGGYEQYF.

The chain joins TRBV12-3 or TRBV12-4 to TRBJ2-7; a weak D match, TRBD2 (5 bases). The V gene lost 6 bases and the J gene lost 6 bases, with 15 bases spanning the gap. The length of the CDR3 is 13 residues. The CDR3 DNA reads TGTGCCAGCAGCTCCGGGATCCACCGCGAGCAGTACTTC. It encodes CASSSGIHREQYF.